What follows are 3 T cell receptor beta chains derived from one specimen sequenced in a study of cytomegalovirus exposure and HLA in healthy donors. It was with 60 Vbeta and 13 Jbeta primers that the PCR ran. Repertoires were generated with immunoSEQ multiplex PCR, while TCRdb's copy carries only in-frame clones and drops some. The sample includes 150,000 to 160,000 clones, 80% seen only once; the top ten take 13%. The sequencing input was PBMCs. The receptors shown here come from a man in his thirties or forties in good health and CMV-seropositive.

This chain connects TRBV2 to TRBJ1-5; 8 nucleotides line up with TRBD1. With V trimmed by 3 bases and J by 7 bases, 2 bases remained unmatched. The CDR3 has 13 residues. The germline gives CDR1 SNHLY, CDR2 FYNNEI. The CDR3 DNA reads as TGTGCCAGCAGTGACTACAGGGGGCAGCCCCAGCATTTT. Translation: CASSDYRGQPQHF.

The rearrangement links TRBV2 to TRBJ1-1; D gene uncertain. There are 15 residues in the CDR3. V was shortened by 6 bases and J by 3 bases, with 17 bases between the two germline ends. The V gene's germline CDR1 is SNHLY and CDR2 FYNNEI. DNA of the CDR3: TGTGCCAGCAGCCCCCGAGGTCAGAGGGACACTGAAGCTTTCTTT. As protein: CASSPRGQRDTEAFF.

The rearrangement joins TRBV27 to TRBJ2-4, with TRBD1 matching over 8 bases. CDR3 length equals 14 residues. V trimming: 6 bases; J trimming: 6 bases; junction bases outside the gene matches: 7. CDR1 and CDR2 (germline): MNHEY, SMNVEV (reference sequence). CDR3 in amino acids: CASRLRGQGNIQYF. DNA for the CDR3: TGTGCCAGCAGACTCAGGGGGCAGGGAAACATTCAGTACTTC.